This T cell receptor (beta chain) was recorded in a study of T cells after yellow fever vaccination. V lost 4 bases and J 0 bases, leaving 19 bases between the germline ends. CDR1 and CDR2 from the germline V gene are MNHEY and SVGAGI. The CDR3 length is 19 residues. This clonotype occurred many times. TCRdb passed the 5' RACE reads through MiXCR, listing each CDR3 protein once. The table has some 600,000 distinct CDR3 sequences, roughly 12% seen once; the top ten hold about 15%. The receptor was derived from a man between 25 and 39 years old who received the YFV17D yellow fever vaccine. The V call is TRBV6-5, the J call TRBJ2-6; D is possibly TRBD1 or TRBD2 (5 bases each). The material sequenced was PBMCs, taken on the day of the yellow fever booster vaccination. In DNA form, the CDR3 reads TGTGCCAGCAGTTCCTTTCCCCAGGGAGCTCTCTCTGGGGCCAACGTCCTGACTTTC. Amino acids: CASSSFPQGALSGANVLTF.